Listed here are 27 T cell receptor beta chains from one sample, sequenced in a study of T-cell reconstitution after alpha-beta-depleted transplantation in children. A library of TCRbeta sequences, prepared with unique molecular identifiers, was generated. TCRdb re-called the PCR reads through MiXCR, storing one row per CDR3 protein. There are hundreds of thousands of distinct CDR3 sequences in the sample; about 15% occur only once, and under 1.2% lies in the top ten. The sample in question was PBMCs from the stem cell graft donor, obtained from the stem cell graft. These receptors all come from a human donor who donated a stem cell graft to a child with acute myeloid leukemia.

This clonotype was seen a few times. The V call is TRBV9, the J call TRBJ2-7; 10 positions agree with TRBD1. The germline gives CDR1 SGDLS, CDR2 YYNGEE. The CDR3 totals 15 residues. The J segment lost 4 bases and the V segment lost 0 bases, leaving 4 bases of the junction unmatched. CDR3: CASSVGWTGGYEQYF. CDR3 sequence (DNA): TGTGCCAGCAGCGTAGGATGGACAGGGGGATACGAGCAGTACTTC. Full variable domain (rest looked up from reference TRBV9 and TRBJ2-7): DSGVTQTPKHLITATGQRVTLRCSPRSGDLSVYWYQQSLDQGLQFLIQYYNGEERAKGNILERFSAQQFPDLHSELNLSSLELGDSALYFCASSVGWTGGYEQYFGPGTRLTVT.

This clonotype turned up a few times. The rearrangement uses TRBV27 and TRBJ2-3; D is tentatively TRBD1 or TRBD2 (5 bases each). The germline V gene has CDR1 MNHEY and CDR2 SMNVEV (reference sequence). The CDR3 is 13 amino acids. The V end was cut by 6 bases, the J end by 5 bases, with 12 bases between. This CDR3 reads CASRRDVLDTQYF. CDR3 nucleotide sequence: TGTGCCAGCAGGAGGGACGTCCTAGATACGCAGTATTTT.

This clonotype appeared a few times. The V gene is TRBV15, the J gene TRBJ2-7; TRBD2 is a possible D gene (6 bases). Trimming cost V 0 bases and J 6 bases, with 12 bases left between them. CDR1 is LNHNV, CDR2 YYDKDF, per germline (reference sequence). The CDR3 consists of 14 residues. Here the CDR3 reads CATSRDRGTAEQYV. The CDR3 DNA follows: TGTGCCACCAGCAGAGATCGGGGGACCGCCGAGCAGTACGTC.

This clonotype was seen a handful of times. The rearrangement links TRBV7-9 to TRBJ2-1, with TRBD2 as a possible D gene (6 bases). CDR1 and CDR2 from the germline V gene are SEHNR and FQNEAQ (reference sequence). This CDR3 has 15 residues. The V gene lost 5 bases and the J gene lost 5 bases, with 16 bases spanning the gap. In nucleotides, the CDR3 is TGTGCCAGCAGCCCCCGGGACTTTTCTGACAATGAGCAGTTCTTC. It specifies CASSPRDFSDNEQFF.

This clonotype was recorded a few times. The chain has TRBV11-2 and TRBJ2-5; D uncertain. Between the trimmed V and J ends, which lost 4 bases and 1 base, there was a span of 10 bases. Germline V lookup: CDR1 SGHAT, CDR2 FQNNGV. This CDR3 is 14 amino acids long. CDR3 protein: CASSSLRLQETQYF. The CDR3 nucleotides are TGTGCCAGCAGCTCGCTGCGACTCCAAGAGACCCAGTACTTC.

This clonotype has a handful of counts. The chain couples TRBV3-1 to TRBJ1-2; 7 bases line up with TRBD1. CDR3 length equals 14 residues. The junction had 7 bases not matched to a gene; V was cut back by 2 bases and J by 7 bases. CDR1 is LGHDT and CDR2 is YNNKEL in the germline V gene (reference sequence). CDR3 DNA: TGTGCCAGCAGCCAAACAGGGGCGTTGATTGGCTACACCTTC. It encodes CASSQTGALIGYTF. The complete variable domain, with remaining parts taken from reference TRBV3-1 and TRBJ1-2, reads DTAVSQTPKYLVTQMGNDKSIKCEQNLGHDTMYWYKQDSKKFLKIMFSYNNKELIINETVPNRFSPKSPDKAHLNLHINSLELGDSAVYFCASSQTGALIGYTFGSGTRLTVV.

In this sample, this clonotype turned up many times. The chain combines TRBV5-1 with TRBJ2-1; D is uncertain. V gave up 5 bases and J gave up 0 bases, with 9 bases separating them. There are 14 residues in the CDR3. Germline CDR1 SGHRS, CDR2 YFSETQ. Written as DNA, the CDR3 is TGCGCCAGCAGAGTCCAAAGCTCCTACAATGAGCAGTTCTTC. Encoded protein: CASRVQSSYNEQFF.

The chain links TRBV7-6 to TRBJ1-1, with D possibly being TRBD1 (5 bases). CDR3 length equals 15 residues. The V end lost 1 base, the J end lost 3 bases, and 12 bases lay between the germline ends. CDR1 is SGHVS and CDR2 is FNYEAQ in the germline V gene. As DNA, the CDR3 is TGTGCCAGCAGCTTAGTGGACCTGGGGGACACTGAAGCTTTCTTT. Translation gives CASSLVDLGDTEAFF. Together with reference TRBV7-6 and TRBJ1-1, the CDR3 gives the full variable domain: GAGVSQSPRYKVTKRGQDVALRCDPISGHVSLYWYRQALGQGPEFLTYFNYEAQQDKSGLPNDRFSAERPEGSISTLTIQRTEQRDSAMYRCASSLVDLGDTEAFFGQGTRLTVV.

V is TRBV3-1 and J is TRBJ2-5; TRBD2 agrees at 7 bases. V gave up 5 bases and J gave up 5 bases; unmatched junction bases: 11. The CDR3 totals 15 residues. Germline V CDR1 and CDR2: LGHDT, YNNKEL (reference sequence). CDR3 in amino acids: CASSSRGLVYETQYF. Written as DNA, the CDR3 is TGTGCCAGCAGCTCCCGAGGACTAGTGTATGAGACCCAGTACTTC.

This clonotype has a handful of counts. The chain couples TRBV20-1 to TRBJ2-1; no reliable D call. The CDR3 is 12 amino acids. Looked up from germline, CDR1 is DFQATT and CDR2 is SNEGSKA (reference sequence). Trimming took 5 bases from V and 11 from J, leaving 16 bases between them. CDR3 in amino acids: CSAPKVSPQQFF. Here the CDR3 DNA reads TGCAGTGCTCCCAAAGTATCCCCCCAGCAGTTCTTC.

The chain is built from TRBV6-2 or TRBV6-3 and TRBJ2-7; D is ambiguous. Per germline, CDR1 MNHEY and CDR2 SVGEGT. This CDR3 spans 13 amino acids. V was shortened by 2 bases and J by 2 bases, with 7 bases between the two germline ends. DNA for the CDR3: TGTGCCAGCAGTTACCTAGACACCTACGAGCAGTACTTC. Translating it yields CASSYLDTYEQYF.

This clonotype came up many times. CDR3 protein: CSARLAGVTDTQYF. The CDR3 nucleotides read TGCAGTGCCCGACTAGCGGGGGTGACAGATACGCAGTATTTT. V and J are TRBV20-1 and TRBJ2-3; TRBD2 aligns across 12 bases. V gave up 6 bases and J gave up 3 bases; unmatched junction bases: 4. The length of the CDR3 is 14 residues. The germline gives CDR1 DFQATT, CDR2 SNEGSKA (reference sequence).

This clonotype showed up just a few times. The CDR3 is CATSREATEEYF. In DNA, the CDR3 is TGTGCCACCAGCAGAGAGGCTACCGAGGAGTATTTT. This rearrangement joins TRBV15 to TRBJ2-3; no reliable D call. The germline CDR1 and CDR2 sequences are LNHNV and YYDKDF (reference sequence). Trimming removed 0 bases from V and 13 bases from J, with 11 bases in between. The CDR3 has 12 residues.

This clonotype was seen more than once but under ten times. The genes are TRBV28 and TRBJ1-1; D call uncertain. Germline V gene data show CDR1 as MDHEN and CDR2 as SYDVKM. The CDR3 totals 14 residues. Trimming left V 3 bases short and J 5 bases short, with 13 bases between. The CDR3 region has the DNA TGTGCCAGCAGTTTTTTGGGCGATCGGACTGAAGCTTTCTTT. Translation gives CASSFLGDRTEAFF. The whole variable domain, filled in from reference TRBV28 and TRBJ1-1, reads DVKVTQSSRYLVKRTGEKVFLECVQDMDHENMFWYRQDPGLGLRLIYFSYDVKMKEKGDIPEGYSVSREKKERFSLILESASTNQTSMYLCASSFLGDRTEAFFGQGTRLTVV.

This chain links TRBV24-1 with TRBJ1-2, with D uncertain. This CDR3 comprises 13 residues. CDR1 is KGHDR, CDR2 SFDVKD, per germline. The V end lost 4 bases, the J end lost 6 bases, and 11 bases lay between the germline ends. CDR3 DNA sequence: TGTGCCACCAGTGACCTCGCCGAGGATGGCTACACCTTC. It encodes CATSDLAEDGYTF.

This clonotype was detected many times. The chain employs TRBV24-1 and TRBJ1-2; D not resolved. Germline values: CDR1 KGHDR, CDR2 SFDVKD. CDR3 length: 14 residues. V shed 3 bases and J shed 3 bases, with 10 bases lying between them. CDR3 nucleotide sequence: TGTGCCACCAGTGATGGACGTGTGGACTATGGCTACACCTTC. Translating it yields CATSDGRVDYGYTF.

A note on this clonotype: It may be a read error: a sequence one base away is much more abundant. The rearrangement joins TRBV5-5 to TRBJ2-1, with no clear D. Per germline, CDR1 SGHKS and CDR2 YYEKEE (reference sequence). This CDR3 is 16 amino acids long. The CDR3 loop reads CASSLFDSAPYNEKFF. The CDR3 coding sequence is TGTGCCAGCAGCTTGTTCGATTCAGCGCCCTACAATGAGAAGTTCTTC.

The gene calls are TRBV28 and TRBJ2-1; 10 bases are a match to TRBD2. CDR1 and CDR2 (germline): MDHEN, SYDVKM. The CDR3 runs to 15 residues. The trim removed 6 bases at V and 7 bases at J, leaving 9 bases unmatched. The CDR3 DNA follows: TGTGCCAGCAGACGGGCTAGCGGGGGTAGGAATGAGCAGTTCTTC. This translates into CASRRASGGRNEQFF.

The CDR3 reads CASSNLGTGIEQFF. The CDR3 region has the DNA TGTGCCAGTAGTAATTTGGGGACAGGGATTGAGCAGTTCTTC. The chain is built from TRBV19 and TRBJ2-1; 9 bases match TRBD1. The V segment lost 4 bases and the J segment 9 bases; nucleotides outside the gene matches: 7. Looked up from germline, CDR1 is LNHDA and CDR2 is SQIVND (reference sequence). The CDR3 is 14 residues long.

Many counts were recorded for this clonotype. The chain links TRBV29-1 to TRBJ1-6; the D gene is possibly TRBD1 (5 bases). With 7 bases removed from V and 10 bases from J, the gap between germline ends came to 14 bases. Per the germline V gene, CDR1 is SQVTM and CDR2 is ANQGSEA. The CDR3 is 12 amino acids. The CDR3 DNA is TGCAGCGCTGGGACGTCGGGGTCACCCCTCCACTTT. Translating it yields CSAGTSGSPLHF.

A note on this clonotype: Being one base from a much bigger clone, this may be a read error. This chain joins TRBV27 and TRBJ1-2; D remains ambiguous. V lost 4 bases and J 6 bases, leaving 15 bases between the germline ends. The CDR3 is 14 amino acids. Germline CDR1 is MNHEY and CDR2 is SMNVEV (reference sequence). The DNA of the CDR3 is TGTGCCAGCAGTTACGTGTCAGCGGAAGATGGCTACACCTTC. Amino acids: CASSYVSAEDGYTF.

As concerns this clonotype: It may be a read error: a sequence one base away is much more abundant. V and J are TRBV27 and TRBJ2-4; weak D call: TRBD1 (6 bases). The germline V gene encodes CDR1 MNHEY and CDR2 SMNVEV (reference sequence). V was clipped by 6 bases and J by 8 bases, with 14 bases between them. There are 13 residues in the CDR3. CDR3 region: CASRGGQWDIQYF. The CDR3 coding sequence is TGTGCCAGCAGGGGTGGACAGTGGGACATTCAGTACTTC.

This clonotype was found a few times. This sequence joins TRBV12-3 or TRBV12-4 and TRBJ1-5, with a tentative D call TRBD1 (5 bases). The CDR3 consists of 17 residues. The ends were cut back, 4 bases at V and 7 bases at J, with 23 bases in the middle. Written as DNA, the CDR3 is TGTGCCAGCAGTTCGGACCGACGACGGGGGTATGTCCAGCCCCAGCATTTT. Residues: CASSSDRRRGYVQPQHF.

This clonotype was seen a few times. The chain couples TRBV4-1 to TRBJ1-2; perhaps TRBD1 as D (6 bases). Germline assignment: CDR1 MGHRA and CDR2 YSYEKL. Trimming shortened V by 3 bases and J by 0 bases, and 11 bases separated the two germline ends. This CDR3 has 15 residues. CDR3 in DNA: TGCGCCAGCAGCCACGTCCAGGGGTCTAACTATGGCTACACCTTC. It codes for CASSHVQGSNYGYTF.

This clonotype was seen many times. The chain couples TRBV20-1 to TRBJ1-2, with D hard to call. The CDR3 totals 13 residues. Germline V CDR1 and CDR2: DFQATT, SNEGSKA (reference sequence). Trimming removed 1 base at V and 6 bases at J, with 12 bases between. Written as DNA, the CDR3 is TGCAGTGCTAGAGTAGGAGGGCATGATGGCTACACCTTC. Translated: CSARVGGHDGYTF.

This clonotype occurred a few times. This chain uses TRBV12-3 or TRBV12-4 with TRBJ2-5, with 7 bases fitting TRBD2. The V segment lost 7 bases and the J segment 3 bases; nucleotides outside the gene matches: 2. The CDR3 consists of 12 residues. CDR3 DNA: TGTGCCAGCACTGCGGGGGAAGAGACCCAGTACTTC. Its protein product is CASTAGEETQYF.

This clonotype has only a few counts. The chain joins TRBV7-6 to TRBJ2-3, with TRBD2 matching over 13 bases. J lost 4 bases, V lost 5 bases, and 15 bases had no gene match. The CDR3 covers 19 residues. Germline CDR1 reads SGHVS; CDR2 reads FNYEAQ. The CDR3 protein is CASSPRTSGGPEHADTQYF. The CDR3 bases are TGTGCCAGCAGCCCACGGACTAGCGGGGGCCCTGAGCACGCAGATACGCAGTATTTT.